Following are 21 T cell receptor beta chains from one sample sequenced in a study of cytomegalovirus exposure and HLA in healthy donors. The primer mix had 60 Vbeta and 13 Jbeta primers. Here immunoSEQ multiplex PCR was the method, and the copy in TCRdb shows in-frame clones only, minus some. In the table there are roughly 130,000 clones, 8.5% to 10% of which are singletons. The sequenced sample consisted of PBMCs. These receptors all come from a man between 40 and 49 years old in good health and CMV-seronegative.

This chain links TRBV5-1 with TRBJ2-1; possible D gene TRBD2, 5 bases. V was clipped by 0 bases and J by 0 bases, with 10 bases between them. The CDR3 extends over 16 amino acids. Germline CDR1 SGHRS, CDR2 YFSETQ. Here the CDR3 reads CASSLAAGSSYNEQFF. CDR3 coding DNA: TGCGCCAGCAGCTTGGCCGCGGGTAGCTCCTACAATGAGCAGTTCTTC.

This clone came up a few times. The chain is built from TRBV23-1 and TRBJ1-5, with unresolved D. TRBV23-1 is an ORF, and what it does is uncertain. The CDR3 loop spans 15 amino acids. The ends were cut back, 4 bases at V and 4 bases at J, with 14 bases in the middle. For the CDR3, the DNA is TGCGCCAGCAGTCCCGCCAGGATATTAAATCAGCCCCAGCATTTT. This sequence encodes CASSPARILNQPQHF.

The V and J genes are TRBV18 and TRBJ2-7; D is perhaps TRBD1 (7 bases). Trimming took off 1 base at V and 0 bases at J, with 10 bases between the two ends. The CDR3 is 15 residues long. Germline loops: CDR1 KGHSH, CDR2 LQKENI. The CDR3 reads CASSPRGTDSYEQYF. Here the CDR3 DNA reads TGTGCCAGCTCACCACGCGGGACAGACTCCTACGAGCAGTACTTC.

J is TRBJ2-4 and V is TRBV5-6; TRBD1 is a possible D gene (6 bases). The germline gives CDR1 SGHDT, CDR2 YYEEEE. The CDR3 runs 11 residues. Trimming pared 5 bases from V and 12 bases from J, leaving 12 bases between. This CDR3 is CASSYGDNQYF. DNA for the CDR3: TGTGCCAGCAGTTACGGGGACAATCAGTACTTC.

This clone was observed a handful of times. The V call is TRBV11-2, the J call TRBJ2-3; the match to TRBD1 covers 10 bases. The CDR3 has 14 amino acids. The J segment lost 4 bases and the V segment lost 8 bases, leaving 6 bases of the junction unmatched. Germline V gene lookup returns CDR1 SGHAT and CDR2 FQNNGV. CDR3 nucleotides: TGTGCCAGCGCGGACAGGGGGTTCGCAGATACGCAGTATTTT. This encodes CASADRGFADTQYF.

This clone was counted at least ten times. The chain recombines TRBV6-4 with TRBJ2-3; 14 bases line up with TRBD2. The CDR3 is 16 amino acids. The V gene's germline CDR1 is MRHNA and CDR2 SNTAGT. With V trimmed by 2 bases and J by 5 bases, 3 bases remained unmatched. The CDR3 region has the DNA TGTGCCAGCAGTGACGGGACTAGCGGGGGTGGAGATACGCAGTATTTT. Amino acid sequence: CASSDGTSGGGDTQYF.

The chain recombines TRBV21-1 with TRBJ1-6; the table's D gene call, TRBD1, was not cross checked with the DNA. TRBV21-1 is annotated as a pseudogene. The CDR3 totals 19 residues. This chain's CDR3 is CASSKLERRTGIHNSPLHF. CDR3 sequence (DNA): TGTGCCAGCAGCAAATTAGAGAGACGGACAGGGATTCATAATTCACCCCTCCACTTT.

The chain couples TRBV4-2 to TRBJ2-2, with a tentative D call TRBD1 (7 bases). V lost 8 bases and J 3 bases, leaving 22 bases between the germline ends. Germline-derived CDR1 and CDR2 are LGHNA and YNFKEQ. This CDR3 is built from 17 residues. The CDR3 DNA is TGTGCCAGCGTCGGCGGGACAGCTTACTTGGACACCGGGGAGCTGTTTTTT. Protein sequence: CASVGGTAYLDTGELFF.

The rearrangement uses TRBV25-1 and TRBJ1-3; 7 positions match TRBD1. J lost 1 base, V lost 3 bases, and 9 bases had no gene match. This CDR3 has 17 residues. The germline CDR1 and CDR2 sequences are MGHDK and SYGVNS. As DNA, the CDR3 is TGTGCCAGCAGTGACGTGGGACAGCTGATGTCTGGAAACACCATATATTTT. Amino acids: CASSDVGQLMSGNTIYF.

The sample holds a few counts of this clone. The same CDR3 arises from other DNA sequences in this sample as well. V gene TRBV19 combines with J gene TRBJ2-3; unclear D gene. The CDR3 length is 16 residues. The germline CDR1 and CDR2 sequences are LNHDA and SQIVND (reference sequence). V gave up 3 bases and J gave up 2 bases, with 15 bases separating them. Written as DNA, the CDR3 is TGTGCCAGTAGTATCGAAGGCGGCGGATTCACAGATACGCAGTATTTT. Translated: CASSIEGGGFTDTQYF.

The sample holds a few counts of this clone. The chain links TRBV5-4 to TRBJ2-3; 7 nucleotides line up with TRBD1. CDR3 size: 15 residues. The J segment lost 2 bases and the V segment lost 5 bases, leaving 8 bases of the junction unmatched. The germline gives CDR1 SGHNT, CDR2 YYREEE (reference sequence). CDR3 loop: CASRTRTGYTDTQYF. CDR3 nucleotides: TGTGCCAGCAGGACCCGGACAGGATACACAGATACGCAGTATTTT.

The rearrangement uses TRBV6-5 and TRBJ1-4; the D is unclear. The V and J ends lost 2 bases and 5 bases respectively, with 12 bases between them. CDR3 length: 15 amino acids. Germline loops: CDR1 MNHEY, CDR2 SVGAGI. CDR3 nucleotides: TGTGCCAGCAGTTACGGTGGCAGACAAAATGAAAAACTGTTTTTT. Translating it yields CASSYGGRQNEKLFF.

The chain combines TRBV11-2 with TRBJ2-1, with TRBD2 identical over 10 bases. The CDR3 length is 18 residues. Per germline, CDR1 SGHAT and CDR2 FQNNGV. V shed 5 bases and J 5 bases; nucleotides not matched to a gene: 15. This CDR3 is CASSPLLTSGDSDNEQFF. The CDR3 DNA reads as TGTGCCAGCAGCCCCTTGTTAACTAGCGGGGATTCTGACAATGAGCAGTTCTTC.

This clone was counted a few times. The CDR3 region has the DNA TGTGCCAGCTCACCTTTCTACCCGGGACAGGGTGTTACTGAAGCTTTCTTT. It translates to CASSPFYPGQGVTEAFF. J is TRBJ1-1 and V is TRBV18; TRBD1 agrees at 9 bases. V shed 3 bases, J shed 5 bases, and the junction held 13 bases outside the gene matches. Germline assignment: CDR1 KGHSH and CDR2 LQKENI. The CDR3 totals 17 residues.

This clone was seen only a few times. The chain has TRBV2 and TRBJ1-1; 7 bases are a match to TRBD1. The V and J ends lost 9 bases and 3 bases, in that order; junction bases with no gene match: 7. The CDR3 covers 13 residues. Germline CDR1 and CDR2: SNHLY and FYNNEI. CDR3 amino acids: CARRRQGDTEAFF. The CDR3 bases are TGTGCCAGAAGACGACAGGGAGACACTGAAGCTTTCTTT.

V is TRBV7-9 and J is TRBJ1-1; D perhaps matches TRBD1 (6 bases). Trimming took off 6 bases at V and 5 bases at J, with 16 bases between the two ends. Germline CDR1 SEHNR, CDR2 FQNEAQ (reference sequence). This CDR3 spans 14 amino acids. The CDR3, as DNA: TGTGCCAGCAGTACCAAAGGGGGTCGGACTGAAGCTTTCTTT. Its translation is CASSTKGGRTEAFF. Full variable domain (outside the CDR3, taken from reference TRBV7-9 and TRBJ1-1): DTGVSQNPRHKITKRGQNVTFRCDPISEHNRLYWYRQTLGQGPEFLTYFQNEAQLEKSRLLSDRFSAERPKGSFSTLEIQRTEQGDSAMYLCASSTKGGRTEAFFGQGTRLTVV.

The rearrangement uses TRBV5-6 and TRBJ2-7, with D uncertain. Germline V lookup: CDR1 SGHDT, CDR2 YYEEEE. The ends were cut back, 1 base at V and 6 bases at J, with 8 bases in the middle. CDR3 length: 12 residues. The CDR3 loop is CASSLSGPEQYF. In DNA, the CDR3 is TGTGCCAGCAGCTTGTCGGGTCCCGAGCAGTACTTC.

V usage is TRBV9 and J usage is TRBJ2-3, with D perhaps TRBD1 (6 bases). Trimming removed 3 bases from V and 4 bases from J, with 15 bases in between. Per the germline V gene, CDR1 is SGDLS and CDR2 is YYNGEE. This CDR3 has 15 amino acids. The chain's CDR3 is CASSAEGGWADTQYF. The CDR3 bases are TGTGCCAGCAGCGCAGAAGGGGGATGGGCAGATACGCAGTATTTT. The whole variable domain, filled in from reference TRBV9 and TRBJ2-3, reads DSGVTQTPKHLITATGQRVTLRCSPRSGDLSVYWYQQSLDQGLQFLIQYYNGEERAKGNILERFSAQQFPDLHSELNLSSLELGDSALYFCASSAEGGWADTQYFGPGTRLTVL.

This clone was observed a few times. A read error is likely here: a far larger clone is one base away. Other nucleotide sequences in the sample specify the same CDR3. This chain joins TRBV4-1 and TRBJ1-1, with TRBD1 as a possible D gene (6 bases). Germline V gives CDR1 MGHRA, CDR2 YSYEKL. The CDR3 is 13 amino acids. V was cut by 3 bases and J by 2 bases, with 7 bases left in between. The CDR3 region is CASSQTGNTEAFF. DNA for the CDR3: TGCGCCAGCAGCCAGACAGGAAACACTGAAGCTTTCTTT.

This clone appeared a few times. The CDR3 DNA follows: TGTGCCAGCAGCCCCTCGCGGGGGGGCCGAGATACGCAGTATTTT. The encoded protein is CASSPSRGGRDTQYF. V and J are TRBV7-3 and TRBJ2-3; 9 bases are shared with TRBD2. This CDR3 is 15 amino acids long. The junction had 8 bases not matched to a gene; V was cut back by 5 bases and J by 5 bases. Germline V gene sequence: CDR1 SGHTA, CDR2 FQGTGA.

In its sample, this clone was seen a few times. The chain uses TRBV19 and TRBJ2-5; D is perhaps TRBD1 (5 bases). CDR1 is LNHDA, CDR2 SQIVND, per germline (reference sequence). V lost 7 bases, J lost 4 bases, and 13 bases lay in between. The CDR3 is 13 amino acids. The CDR3 DNA follows: TGTGCCAGTACGATTTCCCAGGGAGAGACCCAGTACTTC. This sequence encodes CASTISQGETQYF.